The clone carrying this T cell receptor beta chain came up a few times. No antigen is known for it. The culture ran for roughly 10 days before CD4+ T cells were isolated. Each participant received a vaccine that was either BNT162b2 or mRNA-1273, given as two doses. All vaccine recipients tested negative for nucleocapsid antibodies and had never contracted SARS-CoV-2 infection. V lost 1 base and J lost 3, with 10 bases in between. The CDR3 contains 15 residues. Germline CDR1 is MDHEN and CDR2 is SYDVKM. The data are from a study of vaccination effects on CD4 cells after COVID-19. Using immunoSEQ multiplex PCR, the repertoire was profiled, and TCRdb retains in-frame clones only, with some absent. The table lists about 73,000 clones, roughly four fifths of them singletons, with approximately 2.4% in the top ten.

The source of this sequence is a human donor who received a COVID-19 vaccine. Specimen: CD4+ T cells from PBMCs cultured without peptide, collected after COVID-19 vaccination. The chain carries TRBV28 and TRBJ1-5; D is perhaps TRBD1 (6 bases). The CDR3 region is CASSLYSGVNQPQHF. In DNA form, the CDR3 reads TGTGCCAGCAGTTTATATTCAGGGGTCAATCAGCCCCAGCATTTT.